Each of the 27 T cell receptor beta chains below was sequenced from the same sample in a study of T cell responses to AZD1222 COVID-19 vaccine. Sequencing used immunoSEQ multiplex PCR; TCRdb keeps in-frame clones, though not all of them. Of 85,000 to 100,000 clones in the sample, more than 75% are singletons; the top ten hold over 20%. The starting material was peripheral blood, obtained on day 0 of AZD1222 vaccination. These receptors all come from an adult in good health.

This clone appeared a few times. V is TRBV7-9 and J is TRBJ1-1; no definite D call. The germline V and J ends were trimmed by 6 bases and 1 base, with 9 bases remaining between them. The germline V gene encodes CDR1 SEHNR and CDR2 FQNEAQ (reference sequence). The CDR3 is 13 residues long. In nucleotides, the CDR3 is TGTGCCAGCAGATTAACAGAGAACACTGAAGCTTTCTTT. Its translation is CASRLTENTEAFF.

The CDR3 spells CASSQDGGQSHYTF. The DNA for the CDR3 is TGTGCCAGCAGCCAGGATGGGGGGCAGTCACACTACACCTTC. V usage is TRBV4-2 and J usage is TRBJ1-2, with D tentatively TRBD1 (6 bases). V lost 3 bases to trimming and J lost 10 bases, with 18 bases between them. Germline CDR1 is LGHNA and CDR2 is YNFKEQ. The CDR3 extends over 14 amino acids.

This chain joins TRBV19 and TRBJ1-2; D is ambiguous. Trimming took 5 bases from V and 10 from J, leaving 17 bases between them. The CDR3 extends over 13 amino acids. Germline CDR1 LNHDA, CDR2 SQIVND (reference sequence). CDR3 loop: CASSVQLGSTYTF. CDR3 coding DNA: TGTGCCAGTAGTGTCCAGCTTGGAAGCACCTACACCTTC.

The V call is TRBV18, the J call TRBJ1-1, with D possibly being TRBD1 (6 bases). CDR3 size: 13 residues. With 5 bases removed from V and 8 bases from J, the gap between germline ends came to 15 bases. Germline V gives CDR1 KGHSH, CDR2 LQKENI. CDR3 nucleotides: TGTGCCAGCTCAACCAACAGGGAGATAGAAGCTTTCTTT. Protein: CASSTNREIEAFF.

CDR3: CASTIAREAFF. The CDR3 nucleotides read TGTGCCAGTACTATCGCCCGTGAAGCTTTCTTT. The chain couples TRBV19 to TRBJ1-1; no clear D. V dropped 7 bases and J dropped 7 bases, with 10 bases sitting between them. The CDR3 runs 11 residues. Germline V gene data show CDR1 as LNHDA and CDR2 as SQIVND (reference sequence).

This chain joins TRBV5-8 and TRBJ2-7; 8 bases are a match to TRBD1. The CDR3 sequence is 16 residues long. CDR1 is SGHTS and CDR2 is YDEGEE in the germline V gene. V lost 4 bases and J lost 1; bases outside the gene matches: 10. This CDR3 is CASSLGTGEGSYEQYF. As DNA, the CDR3 is TGTGCCAGCAGCCTTGGGACAGGAGAAGGGTCCTACGAGCAGTACTTC.

V gene TRBV2 combines with J gene TRBJ1-2; a weak D match, TRBD1 (6 bases). The V and J ends lost 7 bases and 3 bases respectively, with 12 bases between them. Looked up from germline, CDR1 is SNHLY and CDR2 is FYNNEI. The CDR3 has 13 amino acids. In DNA form, the CDR3 reads TGTGCCAGCAAGGGGGAAGTCCACTATGGCTACACCTTC. This sequence encodes CASKGEVHYGYTF.

This clone was detected once. This sequence joins TRBV7-2 and TRBJ1-3; D is possibly TRBD1 (6 bases). This CDR3 comprises 14 residues. Germline values: CDR1 SGHTA, CDR2 FQGNSA. V was trimmed by 10 bases and J by 2 bases, leaving 15 bases between them. Here the CDR3 reads CATYRESAGNTIYF. DNA for the CDR3: TGTGCCACCTACAGGGAATCGGCTGGAAACACCATATATTTT.

The chain has TRBV5-6 and TRBJ2-7; a possible D gene is TRBD2 (5 bases). The CDR3 spans 13 residues. Germline V gene lookup returns CDR1 SGHDT and CDR2 YYEEEE. Trimming stripped 1 base from V and 3 bases from J, with 8 bases between. CDR3 region: CASSLRGSYEQYF. CDR3 DNA sequence: TGTGCCAGCAGCTTGCGAGGGAGCTACGAGCAGTACTTC.

The chain has TRBV12-3 or TRBV12-4 and TRBJ1-2; 7 bases align to TRBD1. CDR3 size: 13 residues. Unmatched junction bases numbered 1, after V lost 5 bases and J lost 1 base. The CDR3 reads CASSRQGNYGYTF. The DNA for the CDR3 is TGTGCCAGCAGTAGACAGGGTAACTATGGCTACACCTTC.

The gene calls are TRBV25-1 and TRBJ1-5, with D uncertain. Trimming stripped 5 bases from V and 2 bases from J, with 16 bases between. The CDR3 has 16 amino acids. The germline CDR1 and CDR2 sequences are MGHDK and SYGVNS. The CDR3 sequence: CASSQTGTGGNQPQHF. CDR3 DNA sequence: TGTGCCAGCAGTCAGACCGGAACCGGGGGCAATCAGCCCCAGCATTTT.

This clone was recorded once. The gene calls are TRBV21-1 and TRBJ1-3. TRBV21-1 is deemed a pseudogene. The CDR3 runs 16 residues. The CDR3 is CASSKETPIGGNTIYF. The CDR3 nucleotides read TGTGCCAGCAGCAAAGAGACACCCATAGGGGGGAACACCATATATTTT.

This clone was detected once. The DNA of the CDR3 is TGTGCCAGCAGTGGGGGCGGACACAATGAGCAGTTCTTC. Protein sequence: CASSGGGHNEQFF. The gene calls are TRBV6-2 or TRBV6-3 and TRBJ2-1, with D perhaps matching TRBD1 (6 bases). Germline loops: CDR1 MNHEY, CDR2 SVGEGT. Trimming stripped 5 bases from V and 5 bases from J, with 10 bases between. The CDR3 consists of 13 residues.

This chain joins TRBV6-2 or TRBV6-3 and TRBJ1-2; the D is unclear. CDR3 length equals 13 residues. The V end lost 2 bases, the J end lost 5 bases, and 9 bases lay between the germline ends. CDR1 and CDR2 (germline): MNHEY, SVGEGT. CDR3 sequence reads: CASSYSRIYGYTF. In nucleotides, the CDR3 is TGTGCCAGCAGTTACAGCAGGATTTATGGCTACACCTTC.

This rearrangement joins TRBV5-5 to TRBJ1-5; 7 nucleotides align to TRBD1. The CDR3 consists of 15 residues. CDR1 and CDR2 (germline): SGHKS, YYEKEE (reference sequence). V dropped 2 bases and J dropped 7; count of bases not matched to a gene: 9. Written as DNA, the CDR3 is TGTGCCAGCAGCTTATTTGGAGGGGGCGGCCAGCCCCAGCATTTT. Amino acid sequence: CASSLFGGGGQPQHF.

The chain carries TRBV3-1 (or the pseudogene TRBV3-2) and TRBJ2-7; D gene ambiguous. Germline V gives CDR1 LGHDT, CDR2 YNNKEL (reference sequence). Trimming took off 6 bases at V and 3 bases at J, with 9 bases between the two ends. The CDR3 consists of 12 residues. The CDR3 DNA reads as TGTGCCAGCAGAGGGCCCTTCTACGAGCAGTACTTC. This sequence encodes CASRGPFYEQYF.

This clone was detected only once. V is TRBV4-3 and J is TRBJ1-6; possibly TRBD1 for D (5 bases). Germline V lookup: CDR1 LGHNA, CDR2 YSLEER. V was pared by 0 bases and J by 8 bases, with 11 bases between. This CDR3 comprises 15 residues. The CDR3 region is CASSQERDGYSPLHF. As DNA, the CDR3 is TGCGCCAGCAGCCAAGAACGGGACGGTTATTCACCCCTCCACTTT.

V usage is TRBV6-5 and J usage is TRBJ2-2; weak D call: TRBD2 (6 bases). Germline lookup yields CDR1 MNHEY and CDR2 SVGAGI. V was clipped by 8 bases and J by 5 bases, with 12 bases between them. CDR3 size: 13 residues. The CDR3, as DNA: TGTGCCAGCCTATACGGGGGTACCGGGGAGCTGTTTTTT. Residues: CASLYGGTGELFF.

The chain links TRBV5-1 to TRBJ2-3; 7 bases match TRBD1. J gave up 2 bases and V 0 bases, and 3 bases lay outside the gene matches. This CDR3 is 15 amino acids long. CDR1 SGHRS and CDR2 YFSETQ come from the germline V gene. The CDR3 region is CASSLDRGLTDTQYF. CDR3 DNA sequence: TGCGCCAGCAGCTTGGACAGGGGTCTCACAGATACGCAGTATTTT.

The chain is built from TRBV27 and TRBJ1-2; D not certain. The germline gives CDR1 MNHEY, CDR2 SMNVEV (reference sequence). V lost 7 bases and J 3 bases, leaving 12 bases between the germline ends. CDR3 length equals 13 residues. The CDR3 sequence is CASKGWGDYGYTF. For the CDR3, the DNA is TGTGCCAGCAAAGGGTGGGGAGACTATGGCTACACCTTC.

DNA for the CDR3: TGTGCCAGCAGCCAAGATACCACAGGGTTTAATGAAAAACTGTTTTTT. Its translation: CASSQDTTGFNEKLFF. The gene calls are TRBV4-2 and TRBJ1-4; D possibly corresponds to TRBD1 (6 bases). Germline CDR1 LGHNA, CDR2 YNFKEQ. V was shortened by 0 bases and J by 4 bases, with 12 bases between the two germline ends. The CDR3 totals 16 residues.

This chain connects TRBV6-2 or TRBV6-3 to TRBJ2-5; weak D call: TRBD1 (5 bases). V was trimmed by 5 bases and J by 5 bases, leaving 15 bases between them. Germline CDR1 MNHEY, CDR2 SVGEGT. This CDR3 contains 14 residues. In nucleotides, the CDR3 is TGTGCCAGCAGTAAACCAGGGTTGTGGGAGACCCAGTACTTC. Encoded protein: CASSKPGLWETQYF.

The chain is built from TRBV5-1 and TRBJ1-4, with unresolved D. Per germline, CDR1 SGHRS and CDR2 YFSETQ. This CDR3 has 15 amino acids. The ends were cut back, 1 base at V and 6 bases at J, with 13 bases in the middle. CDR3 bases: TGCGCCAGCAGCTTGAGTGGGTTTGTGGATGAAAAACTGTTTTTT. It codes for CASSLSGFVDEKLFF.

With regard to this clone: Other DNA sequences in this sample translate to the same CDR3. The chain links TRBV3-1 (or the pseudogene TRBV3-2) to TRBJ2-7, with no clear D. Trimming removed 4 bases at V and 3 bases at J, with 7 bases between. Germline V lookup: CDR1 LGHDT, CDR2 YNNKEL (reference sequence). The CDR3 sequence is 12 residues long. The CDR3 DNA sequence: TGTGCCAGCAGCCTCGGTAGCTACGAGCAGTACTTC. As protein: CASSLGSYEQYF.

The CDR3 here is CASSPAQGPSPLHF. CDR3 coding DNA: TGTGCCAGCAGCCCAGCACAGGGCCCGTCACCCCTCCACTTT. The chain has TRBV9 and TRBJ1-6, with TRBD1 as a possible D gene (6 bases). The CDR3 is made up of 14 amino acids. CDR1 and CDR2 (germline): SGDLS, YYNGEE. The V and J ends lost 4 bases and 10 bases respectively, with 15 bases between them.

The rearrangement uses TRBV7-2 and TRBJ1-2, with D hard to call. V lost 1 base and J lost 0, with 9 bases in between. Germline V gene lookup returns CDR1 SGHTA and CDR2 FQGNSA. The CDR3 loop spans 15 amino acids. The chain's CDR3 is CASSLGQVANYGYTF. The CDR3 DNA reads TGTGCCAGCAGCTTAGGGCAGGTTGCTAACTATGGCTACACCTTC.

Only one count was recorded for this clone. The chain has TRBV14 and TRBJ1-2; D gene unclear. Germline CDR1 is SGHDN and CDR2 is FVKESK. Trimming took 4 bases from V and 2 from J, leaving 11 bases between them. This CDR3 has 14 amino acids. CDR3 in DNA: TGTGCCAGCAGCCCTCCCGGAGTAAACTATGGCTACACCTTC. Its protein is CASSPPGVNYGYTF.